The present T cell receptor (beta chain) was sequenced within a study of T cells in localized non-small cell lung cancer. V gave up 7 bases and J gave up 3 bases, with 16 bases separating them. Germline V gene sequence: CDR1 MDHEN, CDR2 SYDVKM. This CDR3 region has 15 residues. To note about this clone: Its antigen is not known.

Whole-study findings and limits: Sequencing involved a lone tumor region, leaving heterogeneity possible.

Sequencing was performed with immunoSEQ multiplex PCR; in TCRdb, only in-frame clones are kept and a portion is missing. This table has roughly 38,000 clones, around nine tenths appearing once. The sequence derives from a man aged 18-49 years with stage I lung adenocarcinoma. Sequenced here: peripheral blood, sampled before any cancer treatment. The chain couples TRBV28 to TRBJ2-1, with D tentatively TRBD1 or TRBD2 (6 bases each). The DNA of the CDR3 is TGTGCCAGCACCTTGGGGGGCCGTATCTACAATGAGCAGTTCTTC. Protein: CASTLGGRIYNEQFF.